Listed here is a single T cell receptor beta chain. No antigen is known for it. No much larger clonotype is one base removed from it; base qualities were not supplied. From cysteine to phenylalanine, the CDR3 is 10 amino acids long. The retained sequence is limited to the CDR3, 30 bases, with the frame set at the first base. Trimming costs V 3 bases and J 10 bases, and their ends lie 3 bases apart. Looking up the germline V gene (reference sequence) yields CDR1 MNHEY and CDR2 SMNVEV. TCR beta CDR3 regions were amplified from RNA transcripts. The TCR CDR3 was subjected to a first round of RT-PCR using the HTBI primer set and the Qiagen OneStep RT-PCR kit. Libraries were constructed in a second round of multiplex PCR, after which size selection and purification were carried out. Paired-end sequencing of the libraries was performed with 100 bp reads on an Illumina HiSeq2000. On the authors' methods: SOAPnuke was used to process the raw data, removing reads that contained adapters or uncalled bases, had a mean Phred below 15, or lacked an exact match to the constant primer or identifier. High-quality paired reads were merged with COPE v1.2.5, and unique nucleotide sequences were defined as clonotypes. Clonotypes were aligned to IMGT TRBV, TRBD and TRBJ reference segments using MiTCR v1.1. Only V-J combinations with frequency above 0.0001, covering approximately 99% of repertoires, were analysed. A TCS score was defined as the ratio of F50 (clonal expansion) to E x V (chaos), with BLOSUM62-based TCRdist applied between CDR3 peptides within each V-J. Welch's t-statistics and random forest reduced fewer than 550 V-J features to roughly 13, which were used in a naive Bayes classifier (R e1071). TCRdb reanalyzed the raw reads on its own, using fastp at Q25 for trimming and MiXCR for clone calling, and kept in-frame beta chains. Rows are unified per CDR3 protein, each entry keeping the most common DNA and genes. The authors' filters were not applied to this entry. A total of roughly 640,000 distinct CDR3 sequences appear in this sample, 16% of them only once. Around 3.5% of the sample lies in the top ten.

Ophthalmopathy patients had moderately to severely active disease, with a Clinical Activity Score of 3 or more, a NOSPECS grade of 4 or more, and a disease duration of less than 3 months. Patients with uncontrolled infections, other autoimmune diseases, pregnancy or lactation were excluded. Clinical symptoms, serum thyroxine and TRAb, thyroid ultrasound, and orbital computed tomography formed the basis for the diagnoses. PBMCs were isolated from about 10 ml of fresh peripheral blood by Ficoll-Paque density gradient centrifugation. Trizol reagent was used to extract total RNA, and RNA quality was then checked on an Agilent 2100 Bioanalyzer. This sample stems from a study of T cells in Graves' hyperthyroidism and ophthalmopathy (dated by TCRdb to between 2018 and 2020). Context from the whole study: Peripheral blood was collected at initial diagnosis, before any treatment. For training and testing, the roughly 93 patients in the discovery cohort were randomly divided in a 7:3 ratio. According to the paper, TCR Vbeta CDR3 sequencing was carried out on over 130 peripheral blood samples, which came from more than 40 ophthalmopathy, around 75 hyperthyroidism and some 17 progressor patients. In six Graves' hyperthyroidism patients, the study also compared T-cell repertoires from thyroid tissue with T-cell repertoires from blood. To identify TCR V-J signatures that set the groups apart, the researchers used a discovery cohort of 100 patients, made up of roughly 45 with Graves' ophthalmopathy and 57 with stable Graves' hyperthyroidism. An independent validation cohort of about 19 hyperthyroidism patients and 15 or so patients who later progressed to ophthalmopathy tested prospective prediction of ophthalmopathy. Following sampling, methimazole starting at 30 mg daily was given to hyperthyroidism patients, and high-dose intravenous methylprednisolone was given to ophthalmopathy patients.

Points the paper makes about the study in general: Most expanded thyroid clonotypes (frequency above 0.001) were also detected in blood, a finding suggesting that blood repertoires may reflect thyroid immune responses. In cross-validation, a model built on a 13 V-J signature told ophthalmopathy apart from stable hyperthyroidism with approximately 91% sensitivity and approximately 81% specificity, and in testing the same model reached 80%/75%. During validation, the model predicted progression to ophthalmopathy a median of about 5.9 months ahead of onset, with roughly 65% sensitivity and 72.22% specificity. Sample size was not statistically predetermined, and blinding of investigators to group allocation was not performed.

The sample taken for sequencing was blood. In this chain, TRBV27 is recombined with TRBJ1-4; no D gene call is confident. The TCR sequence derives from a middle-aged woman with Graves' ophthalmopathy. The nucleotide sequence is TGTGCCAGCAGTTTTGGAAAACTGTTTTTT. The encoded protein is CASSFGKLFF.